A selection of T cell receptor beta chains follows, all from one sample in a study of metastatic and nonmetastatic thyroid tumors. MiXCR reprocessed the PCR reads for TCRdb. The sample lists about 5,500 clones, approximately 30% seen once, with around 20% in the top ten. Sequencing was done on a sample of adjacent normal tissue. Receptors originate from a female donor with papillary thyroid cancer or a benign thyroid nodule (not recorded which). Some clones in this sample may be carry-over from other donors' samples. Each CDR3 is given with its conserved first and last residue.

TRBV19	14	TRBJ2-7	CASSMRGPSYEQYF
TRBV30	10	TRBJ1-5	CAWRSQPQHF
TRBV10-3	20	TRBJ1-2	CAISESDILDRGAYNYGYTF
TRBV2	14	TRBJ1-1	CTSRSYSSNTEAFF
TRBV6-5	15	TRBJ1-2	CASSYSAGGTYGYTF
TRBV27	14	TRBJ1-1	CASSLSPTWTEAFF
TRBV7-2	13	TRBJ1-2	CASSKGWADGYTF
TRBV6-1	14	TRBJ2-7	CARSVGQGPYEHYF
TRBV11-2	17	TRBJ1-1	CASSFIYGTGGKTEAFF
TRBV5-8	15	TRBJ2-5	CASSFLSAEQETQYF
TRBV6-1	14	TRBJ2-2	CASTGTGGTGELFF
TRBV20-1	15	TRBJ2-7	CSARGPDRMDDEQYF
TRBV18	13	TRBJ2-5	CASSPRGRETQYF
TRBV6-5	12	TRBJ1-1	CASSSASREAFF
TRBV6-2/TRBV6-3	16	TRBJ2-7	CASSYSKGQGDYEQYF
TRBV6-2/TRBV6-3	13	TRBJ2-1	CASSNRIYNEQFF
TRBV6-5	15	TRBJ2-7	CASSYSGQMLYEQYF
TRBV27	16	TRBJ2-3	CASSISQGFSTDTQYF
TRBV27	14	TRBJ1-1	CASSLLGASTEAFF
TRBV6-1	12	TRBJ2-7	CASIGTGFEQYF
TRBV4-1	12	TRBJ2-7	CASSQSGTGLYF
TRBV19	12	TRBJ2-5	CASSGRGGTQYF
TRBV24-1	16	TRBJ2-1	CATSDGDREVRDEQFF
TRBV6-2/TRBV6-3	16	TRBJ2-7	CASSFVSREPIYEQYF
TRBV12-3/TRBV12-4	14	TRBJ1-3	CASSLGFSGLTIYF
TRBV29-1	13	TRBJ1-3	CSVSTGTGNTIYF
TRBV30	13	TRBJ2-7	CAWSGLAGGEQYF
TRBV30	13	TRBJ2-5	CAWSGTSGITLYF
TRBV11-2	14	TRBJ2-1	CASSARLQFNEHFF
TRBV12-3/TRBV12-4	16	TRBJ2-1	CASRPSGFSSYNEQFF
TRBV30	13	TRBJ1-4	CAWKTFPNEKLFF
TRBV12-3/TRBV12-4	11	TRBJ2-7	CASSRTNEQYF
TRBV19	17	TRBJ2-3	CASSIWGTGREADTQYF
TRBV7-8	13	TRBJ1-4	CASSGDSREKLFF
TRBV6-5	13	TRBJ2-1	CASSSFYYNEQFF
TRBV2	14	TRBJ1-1	CASSLDRGSTEAFF
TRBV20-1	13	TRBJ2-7	CSAPGLAVEGQYF
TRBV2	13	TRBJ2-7	CASMSPDGYEQYF
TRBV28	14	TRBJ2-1	CASSWTGVGHEQFF
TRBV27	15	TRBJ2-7	CASILGARISYEQYF
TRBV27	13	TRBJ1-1	CASSLGLYTEAFF
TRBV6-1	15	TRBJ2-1	CASSPTSGRQGEQFF
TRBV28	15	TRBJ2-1	CASLTSGLSYNEQFF
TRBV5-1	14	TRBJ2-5	CASSLGPRGETQYF